This TCR beta chain is from a study of blood T cell repertoires in COVID-19. As for the study in general: PBMCs, B-cell-depleted T cells, or T cells were the source of the cDNA or gDNA that made up the material.

In the original processing: Nucleated cell number was recorded as an estimate derived from reference gene primer amplification. Profiling relied on immunoSEQ multiplex PCR, and the TCRdb table lists in-frame clones only, not all of them. The V and J calls and clone size come from that table; D and trimming were worked out from the DNA. The table has about 360,000 clones, 86% seen once. This CDR3 contains 11 residues. CDR1 LNHNV and CDR2 YYDKDF come from the germline V gene (reference sequence). The V end lost 11 bases, the J end lost 2 bases, and 9 bases lay between the germline ends. Seattle patients were enrolled during active infection and followed longitudinally.

The sequence was obtained from a woman aged 55-70 years with COVID-19, enrolled during active disease. The chain carries TRBV15 and TRBJ2-5; D not resolved. Sequencing was carried out using peripheral blood. This CDR3 reads CAPCPQETQYF. The CDR3 DNA follows: TGTGCCCCTTGTCCTCAAGAGACCCAGTACTTC.